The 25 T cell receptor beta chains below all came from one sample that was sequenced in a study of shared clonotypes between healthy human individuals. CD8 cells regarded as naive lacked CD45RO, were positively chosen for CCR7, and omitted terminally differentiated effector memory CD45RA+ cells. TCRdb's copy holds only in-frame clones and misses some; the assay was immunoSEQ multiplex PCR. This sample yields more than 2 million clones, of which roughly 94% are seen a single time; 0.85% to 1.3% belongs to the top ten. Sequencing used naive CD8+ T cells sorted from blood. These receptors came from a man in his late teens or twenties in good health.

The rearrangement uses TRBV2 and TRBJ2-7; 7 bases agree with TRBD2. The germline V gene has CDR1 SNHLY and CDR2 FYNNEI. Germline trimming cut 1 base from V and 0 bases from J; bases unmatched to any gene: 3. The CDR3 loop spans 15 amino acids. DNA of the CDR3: TGTGCCAGCAGTGAAGTGGGGGGGTCCTCCTACGAGCAGTACTTC. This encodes CASSEVGGSSYEQYF.

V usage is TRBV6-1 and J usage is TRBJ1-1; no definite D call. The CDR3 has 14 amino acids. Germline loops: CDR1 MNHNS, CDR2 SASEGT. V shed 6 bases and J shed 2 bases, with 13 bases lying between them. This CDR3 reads CASRQWVGNTEAFF. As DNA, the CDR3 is TGTGCCAGCAGGCAGTGGGTCGGTAACACTGAAGCTTTCTTT.

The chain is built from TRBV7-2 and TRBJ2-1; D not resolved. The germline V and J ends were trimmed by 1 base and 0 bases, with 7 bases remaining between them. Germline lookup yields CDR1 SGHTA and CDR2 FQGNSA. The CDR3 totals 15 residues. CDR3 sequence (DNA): TGTGCCAGCAGCTTAGACAGTCCCTCCTACAATGAGCAGTTCTTC. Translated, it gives CASSLDSPSYNEQFF.

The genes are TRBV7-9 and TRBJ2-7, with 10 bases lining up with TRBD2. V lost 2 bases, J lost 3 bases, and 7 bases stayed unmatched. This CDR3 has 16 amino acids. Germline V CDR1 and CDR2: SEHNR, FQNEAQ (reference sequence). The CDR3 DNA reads TGTGCCAGCAGCTTATCAAGTCTAGCGGGGGTCTACGAGCAGTACTTC. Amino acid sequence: CASSLSSLAGVYEQYF.

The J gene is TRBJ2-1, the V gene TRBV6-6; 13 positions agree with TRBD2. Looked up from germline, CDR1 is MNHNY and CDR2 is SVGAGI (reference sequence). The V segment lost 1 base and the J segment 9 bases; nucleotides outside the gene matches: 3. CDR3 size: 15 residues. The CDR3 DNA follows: TGTGCCAGCAGTTACTGGGGGACTAGCGGGATTGAGCAGTTCTTC. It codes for CASSYWGTSGIEQFF.

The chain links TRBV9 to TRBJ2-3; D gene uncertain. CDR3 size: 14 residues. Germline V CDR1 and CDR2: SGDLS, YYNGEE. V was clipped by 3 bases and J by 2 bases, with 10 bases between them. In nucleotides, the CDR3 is TGTGCCAGCAGCGGACCTAGTCCCACAGATACGCAGTATTTT. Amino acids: CASSGPSPTDTQYF.

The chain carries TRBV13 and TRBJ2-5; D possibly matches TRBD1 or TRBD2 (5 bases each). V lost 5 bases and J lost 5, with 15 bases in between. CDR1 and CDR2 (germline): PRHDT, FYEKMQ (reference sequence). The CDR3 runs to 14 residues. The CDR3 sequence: CASSPRGAGETQYF. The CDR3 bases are TGTGCCAGCAGCCCGCGAGGGGCCGGGGAGACCCAGTACTTC. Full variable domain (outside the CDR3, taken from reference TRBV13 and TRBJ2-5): AAGVIQSPRHLIKEKRETATLKCYPIPRHDTVYWYQQGPGQDPQFLISFYEKMQSDKGSIPDRFSAQQFSDYHSELNMSSLELGDSALYFCASSPRGAGETQYFGPGTRLLVL.

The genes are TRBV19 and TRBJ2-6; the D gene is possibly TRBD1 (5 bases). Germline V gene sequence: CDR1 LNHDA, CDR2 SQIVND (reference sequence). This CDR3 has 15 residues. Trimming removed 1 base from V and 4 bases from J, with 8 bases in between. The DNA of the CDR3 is TGTGCCAGTAGTATAGCGACAGAGGGGGCCAACGTCCTGACTTTC. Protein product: CASSIATEGANVLTF.

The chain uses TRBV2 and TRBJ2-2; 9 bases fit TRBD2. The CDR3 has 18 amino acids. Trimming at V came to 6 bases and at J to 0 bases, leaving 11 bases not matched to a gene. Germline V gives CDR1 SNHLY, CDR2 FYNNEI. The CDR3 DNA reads TGTGCCAGCAGAGACCATCTAGCGGGGAGGGCGAACACCGGGGAGCTGTTTTTT. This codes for CASRDHLAGRANTGELFF.

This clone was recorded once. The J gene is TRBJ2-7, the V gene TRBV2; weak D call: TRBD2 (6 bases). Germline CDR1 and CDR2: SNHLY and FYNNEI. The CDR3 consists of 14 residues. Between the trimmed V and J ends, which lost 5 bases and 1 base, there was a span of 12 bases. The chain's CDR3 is CASSPIGTSYEQYF. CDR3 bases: TGTGCCAGCAGTCCCATCGGGACTTCCTACGAGCAGTACTTC. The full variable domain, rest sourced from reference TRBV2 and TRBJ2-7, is EPEVTQTPSHQVTQMGQEVILRCVPISNHLYFYWYRQILGQKVEFLVSFYNNEISEKSEIFDDQFSVERPDGSNFTLKIRSTKLEDSAMYFCASSPIGTSYEQYFGPGTRLTVT.

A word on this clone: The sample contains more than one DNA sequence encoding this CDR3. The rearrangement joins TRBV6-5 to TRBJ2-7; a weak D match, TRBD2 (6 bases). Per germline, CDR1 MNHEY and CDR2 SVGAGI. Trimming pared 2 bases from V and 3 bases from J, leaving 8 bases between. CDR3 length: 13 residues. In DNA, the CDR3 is TGTGCCAGCAGTTACGGAGGGAGCTACGAGCAGTACTTC. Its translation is CASSYGGSYEQYF.

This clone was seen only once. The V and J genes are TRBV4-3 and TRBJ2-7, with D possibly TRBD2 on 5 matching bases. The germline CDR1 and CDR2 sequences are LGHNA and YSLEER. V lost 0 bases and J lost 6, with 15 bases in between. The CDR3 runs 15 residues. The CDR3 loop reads CASSQDSGVSGEQYF. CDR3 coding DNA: TGCGCCAGCAGCCAAGATAGTGGGGTAAGCGGCGAGCAGTACTTC.

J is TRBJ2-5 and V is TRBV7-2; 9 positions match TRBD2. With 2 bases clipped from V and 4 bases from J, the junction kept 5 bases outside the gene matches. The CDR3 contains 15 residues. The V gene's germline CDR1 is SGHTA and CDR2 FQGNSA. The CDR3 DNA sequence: TGTGCCAGCAGCTTACTAGCGGGAATCGGAGAGACCCAGTACTTC. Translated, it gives CASSLLAGIGETQYF.

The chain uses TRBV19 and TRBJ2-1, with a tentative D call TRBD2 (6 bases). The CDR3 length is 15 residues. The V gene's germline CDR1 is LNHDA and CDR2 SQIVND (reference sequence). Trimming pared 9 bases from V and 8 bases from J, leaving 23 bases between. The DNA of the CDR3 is TGTGCCAGCGCCTCCCACAGGAACACGGGGGATGAGCAGTTCTTC. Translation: CASASHRNTGDEQFF.

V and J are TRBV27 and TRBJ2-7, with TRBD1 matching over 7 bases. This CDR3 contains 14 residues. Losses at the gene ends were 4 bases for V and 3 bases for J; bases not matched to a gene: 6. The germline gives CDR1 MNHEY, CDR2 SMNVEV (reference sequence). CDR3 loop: CASSSGQAIYEQYF. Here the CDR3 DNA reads TGTGCCAGCAGTTCTGGACAGGCGATCTACGAGCAGTACTTC.

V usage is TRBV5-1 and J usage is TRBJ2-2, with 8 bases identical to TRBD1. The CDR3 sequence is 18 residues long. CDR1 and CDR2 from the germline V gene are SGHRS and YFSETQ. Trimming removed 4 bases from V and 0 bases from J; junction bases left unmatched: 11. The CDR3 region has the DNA TGCGCCAGCAGCCTTCTCACCGGACAGGGCGCGAACACCGGGGAGCTGTTTTTT. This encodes CASSLLTGQGANTGELFF.

The CDR3 loop reads CASRPKLLDRFGAYEQYF. The DNA for the CDR3 is TGTGCCAGCAGACCAAAGCTCCTAGACAGGTTCGGAGCCTACGAGCAGTACTTC. The J gene is TRBJ2-7, the V gene TRBV28; perhaps TRBD1 as D (6 bases). Trimming removed 6 bases at V and 2 bases at J, with 26 bases between. Germline CDR1 reads MDHEN; CDR2 reads SYDVKM. The CDR3 has 18 residues.

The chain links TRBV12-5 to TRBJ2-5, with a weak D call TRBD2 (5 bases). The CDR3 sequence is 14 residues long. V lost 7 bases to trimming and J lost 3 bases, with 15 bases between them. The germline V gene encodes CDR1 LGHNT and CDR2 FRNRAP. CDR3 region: CASDEGLGKETQYF. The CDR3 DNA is TGTGCTAGTGATGAGGGCCTAGGAAAAGAGACCCAGTACTTC. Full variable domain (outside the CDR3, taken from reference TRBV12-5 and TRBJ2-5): DARVTQTPRHKVTEMGQEVTMRCQPILGHNTVFWYRQTMMQGLELLAYFRNRAPLDDSGMPKDRFSAEMPDATLATLKIQPSEPRDSAVYFCASDEGLGKETQYFGPGTRLLVL.

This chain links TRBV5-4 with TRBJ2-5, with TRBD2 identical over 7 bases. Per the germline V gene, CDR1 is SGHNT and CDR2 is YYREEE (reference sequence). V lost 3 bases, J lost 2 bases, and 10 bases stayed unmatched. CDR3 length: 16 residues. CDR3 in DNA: TGTGCCAGCAGCTCTGGGGGGGAGGGCCTACAAGAGACCCAGTACTTC. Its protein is CASSSGGEGLQETQYF.

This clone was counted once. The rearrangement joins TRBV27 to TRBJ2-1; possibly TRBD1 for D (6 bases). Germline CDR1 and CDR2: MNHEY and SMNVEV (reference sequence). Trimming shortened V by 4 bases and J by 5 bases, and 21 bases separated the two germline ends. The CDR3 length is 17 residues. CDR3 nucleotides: TGTGCCAGCAGTTCAACGGCAGGGGTCCCACCTGACAATGAGCAGTTCTTC. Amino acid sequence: CASSSTAGVPPDNEQFF.

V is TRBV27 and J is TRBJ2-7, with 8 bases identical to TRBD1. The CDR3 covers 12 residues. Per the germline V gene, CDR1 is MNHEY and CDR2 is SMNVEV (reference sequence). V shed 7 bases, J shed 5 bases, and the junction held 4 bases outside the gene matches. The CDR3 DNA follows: TGTGCCAGCATCAGGGGGCAAGACGAGCAGTACTTC. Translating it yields CASIRGQDEQYF.

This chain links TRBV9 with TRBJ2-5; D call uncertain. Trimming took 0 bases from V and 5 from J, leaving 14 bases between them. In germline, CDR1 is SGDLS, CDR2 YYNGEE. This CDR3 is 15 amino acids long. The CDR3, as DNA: TGTGCCAGCAGCGTAGGTTTCCGGGTTGACGAGACCCAGTACTTC. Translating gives CASSVGFRVDETQYF.

CDR3 region: CASSHTGREQYF. In DNA, the CDR3 is TGCGCCAGCAGCCACACAGGGAGGGAGCAGTACTTC. The V call is TRBV4-1, the J call TRBJ2-7, with D possibly called TRBD1 or TRBD2 (6 bases each). Between the trimmed V and J ends, which lost 3 bases and 7 bases, there was a span of 10 bases. Germline lookup yields CDR1 MGHRA and CDR2 YSYEKL. The CDR3 consists of 12 residues.

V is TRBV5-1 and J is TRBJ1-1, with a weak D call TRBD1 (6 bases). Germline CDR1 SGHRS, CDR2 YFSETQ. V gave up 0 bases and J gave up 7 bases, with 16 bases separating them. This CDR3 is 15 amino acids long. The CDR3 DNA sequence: TGCGCCAGCAGCTTGGTAACAGGGCCCCCGGATGAAGCTTTCTTT. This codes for CASSLVTGPPDEAFF.

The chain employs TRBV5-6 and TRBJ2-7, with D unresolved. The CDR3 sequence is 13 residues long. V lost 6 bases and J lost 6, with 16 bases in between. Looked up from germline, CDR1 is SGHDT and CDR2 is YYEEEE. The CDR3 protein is CASTPWLQSEQYF. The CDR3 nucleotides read TGTGCCAGCACTCCTTGGCTTCAGAGCGAGCAGTACTTC.